This T cell receptor (beta chain) was sequenced for a study of blood T cell repertoires in COVID-19. Study processing details: Reference gene primers were amplified, and this amplification served to estimate nucleated cell counts. Here immunoSEQ multiplex PCR was the method, and the copy in TCRdb shows in-frame clones only, minus some. V, J and clone size are taken as reported in that table, and D and trimming were inferred from the DNA itself. The sample holds some 350,000 clones; 90% are singletons and the top ten take 6.5%. Germline loops: CDR1 MNHEY, CDR2 SMNVEV (reference sequence). CDR3 length equals 14 residues. Unmatched junction bases numbered 3, after V lost 3 bases and J lost 5 bases.

The sequenced sample was peripheral blood. V gene TRBV27 combines with J gene TRBJ2-1; TRBD2 matches 8 bases. The clonotype originates from a man aged 18 to 30 with active or convalescent COVID-19. The CDR3: CASSFGGADNEQFF. The CDR3 nucleotides are TGTGCCAGCAGTTTCGGGGGGGCGGACAATGAGCAGTTCTTC.